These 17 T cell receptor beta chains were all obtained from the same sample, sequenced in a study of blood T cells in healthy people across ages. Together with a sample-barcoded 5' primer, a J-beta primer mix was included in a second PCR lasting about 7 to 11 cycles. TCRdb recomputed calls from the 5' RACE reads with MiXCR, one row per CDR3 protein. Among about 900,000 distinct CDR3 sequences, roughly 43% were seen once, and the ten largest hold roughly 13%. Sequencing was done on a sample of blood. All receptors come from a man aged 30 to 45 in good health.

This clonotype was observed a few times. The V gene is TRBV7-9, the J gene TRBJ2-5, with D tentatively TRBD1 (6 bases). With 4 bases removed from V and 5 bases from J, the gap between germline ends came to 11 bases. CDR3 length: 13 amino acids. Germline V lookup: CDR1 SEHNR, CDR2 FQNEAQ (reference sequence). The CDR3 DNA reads TGTGCCAGCAGCTGGGGCCAGGGGGAGACCCAGTACTTC. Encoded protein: CASSWGQGETQYF.

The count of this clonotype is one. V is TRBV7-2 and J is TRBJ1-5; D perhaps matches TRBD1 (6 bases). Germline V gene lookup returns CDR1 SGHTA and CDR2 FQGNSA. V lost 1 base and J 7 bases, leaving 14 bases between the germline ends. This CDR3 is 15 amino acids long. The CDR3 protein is CASSLVAGADQPQHF. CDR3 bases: TGTGCCAGCAGCTTAGTTGCAGGGGCGGACCAGCCCCAGCATTTT.

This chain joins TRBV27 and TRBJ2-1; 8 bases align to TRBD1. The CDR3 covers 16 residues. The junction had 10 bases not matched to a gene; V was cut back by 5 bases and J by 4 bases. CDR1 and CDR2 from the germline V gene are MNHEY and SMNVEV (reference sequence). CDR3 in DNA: TGTGCCAGCAGTCTGTACTACCGGGACAGGTACAATGAGCAGTTCTTC. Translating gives CASSLYYRDRYNEQFF.

The CDR3 spells CASLAWDGLGDTQYF. The CDR3 nucleotides read TGTGCCAGCTTAGCTTGGGACGGACTTGGAGATACGCAGTATTTT. The V call is TRBV27, the J call TRBJ2-3; D may correspond to TRBD1 or TRBD2 (5 bases each). Deletions cut 8 bases from V and 5 bases from J, with 20 bases between. CDR1 is MNHEY, CDR2 SMNVEV, per germline (reference sequence). CDR3 size: 15 residues.

CDR3 sequence: CASSSAEGEQYF. In DNA form, the CDR3 reads TGCGCCAGCAGCTCGGCAGAAGGGGAGCAGTACTTC. This rearrangement joins TRBV5-1 to TRBJ2-5; D could derive from TRBD1 or TRBD2 (5 bases each). The CDR3 extends over 12 amino acids. CDR1 is SGHRS and CDR2 is YFSETQ in the germline V gene. V lost 3 bases and J 11 bases, leaving 14 bases between the germline ends.

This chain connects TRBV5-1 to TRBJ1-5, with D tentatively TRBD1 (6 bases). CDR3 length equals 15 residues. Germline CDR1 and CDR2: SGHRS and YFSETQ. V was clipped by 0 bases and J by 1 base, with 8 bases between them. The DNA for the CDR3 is TGCGCCAGCAGCTTGGAGGGGGGGAGCAATCAGCCCCAGCATTTT. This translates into CASSLEGGSNQPQHF.

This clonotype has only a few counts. The CDR3 here is CATSRETGTSEQYF. CDR3 DNA: TGTGCCACCAGCAGGGAGACTGGGACGAGCGAGCAGTACTTC. V is TRBV15 and J is TRBJ2-7; either TRBD1 or TRBD2 may supply D (5 bases each). The CDR3 is 14 amino acids. Deletions cut 3 bases from V and 6 bases from J, with 15 bases between. Per germline, CDR1 LNHNV and CDR2 YYDKDF (reference sequence).

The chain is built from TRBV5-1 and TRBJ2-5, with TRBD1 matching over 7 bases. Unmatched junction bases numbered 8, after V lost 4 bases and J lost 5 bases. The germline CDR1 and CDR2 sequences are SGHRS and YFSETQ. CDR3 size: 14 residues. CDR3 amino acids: CASSPGQSWETQYF. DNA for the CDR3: TGCGCCAGCAGCCCGGGACAGTCATGGGAGACCCAGTACTTC.

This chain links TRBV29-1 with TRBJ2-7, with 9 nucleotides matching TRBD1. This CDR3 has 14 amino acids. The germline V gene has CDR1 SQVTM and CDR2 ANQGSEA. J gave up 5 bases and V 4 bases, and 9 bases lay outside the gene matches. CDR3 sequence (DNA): TGCAGCGTTGGAGGGGGACAGGGTTTAGACGAGCAGTACTTC. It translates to CSVGGGQGLDEQYF.

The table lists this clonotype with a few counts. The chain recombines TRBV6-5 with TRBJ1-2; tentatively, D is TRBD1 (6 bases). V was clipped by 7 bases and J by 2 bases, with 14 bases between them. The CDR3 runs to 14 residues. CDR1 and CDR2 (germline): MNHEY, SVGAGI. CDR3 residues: CASTKSQGNYGYTF. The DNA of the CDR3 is TGTGCCAGCACCAAATCACAGGGCAACTATGGCTACACCTTC.

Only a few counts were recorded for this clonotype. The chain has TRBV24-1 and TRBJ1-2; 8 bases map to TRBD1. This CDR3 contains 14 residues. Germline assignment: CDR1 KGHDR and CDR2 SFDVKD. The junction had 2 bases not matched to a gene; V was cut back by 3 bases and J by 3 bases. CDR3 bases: TGTGCCACCAGTGATACAGGGGGAGACTATGGCTACACCTTC. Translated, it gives CATSDTGGDYGYTF.

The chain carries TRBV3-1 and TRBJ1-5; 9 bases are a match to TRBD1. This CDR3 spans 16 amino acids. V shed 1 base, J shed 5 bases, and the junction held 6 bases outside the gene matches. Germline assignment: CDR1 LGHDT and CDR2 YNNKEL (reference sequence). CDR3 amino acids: CASSQGGQGIHQPQHF. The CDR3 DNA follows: TGTGCCAGCAGCCAAGGGGGACAGGGAATTCATCAGCCCCAGCATTTT.

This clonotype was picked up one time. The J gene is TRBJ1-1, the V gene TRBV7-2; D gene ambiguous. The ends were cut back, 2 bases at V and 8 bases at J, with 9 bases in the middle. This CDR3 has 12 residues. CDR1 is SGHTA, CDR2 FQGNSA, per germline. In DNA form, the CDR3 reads TGTGCCAGCAGCTTAATTAGGGCAGAAGCTTTCTTT. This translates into CASSLIRAEAFF.

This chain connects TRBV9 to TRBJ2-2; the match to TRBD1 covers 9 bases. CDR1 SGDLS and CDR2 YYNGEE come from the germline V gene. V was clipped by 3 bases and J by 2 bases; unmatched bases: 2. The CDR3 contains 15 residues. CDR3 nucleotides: TGTGCCAGCAGCGCACAGGGGGCTAACACCGGGGAGCTGTTTTTT. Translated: CASSAQGANTGELFF.

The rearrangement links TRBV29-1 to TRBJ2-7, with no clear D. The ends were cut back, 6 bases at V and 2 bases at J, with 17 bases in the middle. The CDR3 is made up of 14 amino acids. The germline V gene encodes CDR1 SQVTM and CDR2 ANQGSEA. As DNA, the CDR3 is TGCAGCGTCGCCCGCGAGGTCAGAACCTACGAGCAGTACTTC. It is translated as CSVAREVRTYEQYF.

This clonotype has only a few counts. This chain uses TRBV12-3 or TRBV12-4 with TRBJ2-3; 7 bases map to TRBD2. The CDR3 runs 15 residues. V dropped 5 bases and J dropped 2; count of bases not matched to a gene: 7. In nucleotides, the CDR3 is TGTGCCAGCAGTCAGAGCGGGGTCATCACAGATACGCAGTATTTT. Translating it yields CASSQSGVITDTQYF.

The CDR3: CASSPGFIQETQYF. For the CDR3, the DNA is TGCGCCAGCAGCCCGGGGTTTATCCAAGAGACCCAGTACTTC. The chain recombines TRBV5-1 with TRBJ2-5; a possible D gene is TRBD2 (5 bases). Germline loops: CDR1 SGHRS, CDR2 YFSETQ. Trimming stripped 4 bases from V and 1 base from J, with 11 bases between. This CDR3 spans 14 amino acids.